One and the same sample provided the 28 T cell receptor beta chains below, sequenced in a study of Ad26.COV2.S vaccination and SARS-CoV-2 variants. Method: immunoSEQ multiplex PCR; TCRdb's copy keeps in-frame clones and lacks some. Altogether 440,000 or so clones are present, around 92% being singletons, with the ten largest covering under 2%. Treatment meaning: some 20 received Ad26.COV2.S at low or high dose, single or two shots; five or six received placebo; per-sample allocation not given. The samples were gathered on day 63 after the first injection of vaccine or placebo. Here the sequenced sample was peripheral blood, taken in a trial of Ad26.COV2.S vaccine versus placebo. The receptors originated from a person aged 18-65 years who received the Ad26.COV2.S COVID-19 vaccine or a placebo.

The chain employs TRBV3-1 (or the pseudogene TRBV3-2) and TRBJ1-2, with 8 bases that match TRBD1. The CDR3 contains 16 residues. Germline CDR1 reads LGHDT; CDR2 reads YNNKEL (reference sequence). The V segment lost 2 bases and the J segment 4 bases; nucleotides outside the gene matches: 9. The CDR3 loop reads CASSQPGQETFYGYTF. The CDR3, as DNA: TGTGCCAGCAGCCAACCGGGACAGGAGACCTTCTATGGCTACACCTTC.

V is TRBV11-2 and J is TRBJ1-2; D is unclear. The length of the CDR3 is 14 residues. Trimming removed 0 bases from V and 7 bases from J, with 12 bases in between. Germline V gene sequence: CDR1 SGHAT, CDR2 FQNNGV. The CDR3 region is CASSLEGKKGGYTF. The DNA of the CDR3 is TGTGCCAGCAGCTTAGAGGGAAAGAAGGGTGGCTACACCTTC.

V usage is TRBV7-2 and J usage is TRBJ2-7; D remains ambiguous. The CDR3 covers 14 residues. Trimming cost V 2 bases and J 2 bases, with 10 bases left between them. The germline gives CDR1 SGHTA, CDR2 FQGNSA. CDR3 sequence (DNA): TGTGCCAGCAGCTTAAAGGTTGGGACCTACGAGCAGTACTTC. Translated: CASSLKVGTYEQYF.

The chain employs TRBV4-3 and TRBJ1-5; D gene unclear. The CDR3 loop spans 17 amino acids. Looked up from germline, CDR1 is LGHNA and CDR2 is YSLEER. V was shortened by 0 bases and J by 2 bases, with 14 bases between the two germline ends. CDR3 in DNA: TGCGCCAGCAGCCAAGATAGGTACATCCTTGGCAATCAGCCCCAGCATTTT. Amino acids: CASSQDRYILGNQPQHF.

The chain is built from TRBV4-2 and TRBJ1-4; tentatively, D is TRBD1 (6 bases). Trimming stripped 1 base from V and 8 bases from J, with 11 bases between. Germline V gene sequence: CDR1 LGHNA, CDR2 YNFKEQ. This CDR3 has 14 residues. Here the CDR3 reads CASSQGGHREKLFF. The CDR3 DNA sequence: TGTGCCAGCAGCCAAGGGGGACACCGGGAAAAACTGTTTTTT.

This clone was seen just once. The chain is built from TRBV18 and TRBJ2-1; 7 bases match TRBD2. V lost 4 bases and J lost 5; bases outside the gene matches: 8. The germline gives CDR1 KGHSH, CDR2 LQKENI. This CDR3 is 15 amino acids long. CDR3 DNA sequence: TGTGCCAGCTCACGGAGCGGGGACGTTGACAATGAGCAGTTCTTC. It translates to CASSRSGDVDNEQFF.

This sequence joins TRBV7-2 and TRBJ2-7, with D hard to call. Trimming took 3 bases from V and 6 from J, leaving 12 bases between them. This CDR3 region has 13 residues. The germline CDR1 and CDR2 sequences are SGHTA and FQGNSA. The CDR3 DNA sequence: TGTGCCAGCAGCTTTGGACCCAGGCGCGAGCAGTACTTC. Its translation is CASSFGPRREQYF.

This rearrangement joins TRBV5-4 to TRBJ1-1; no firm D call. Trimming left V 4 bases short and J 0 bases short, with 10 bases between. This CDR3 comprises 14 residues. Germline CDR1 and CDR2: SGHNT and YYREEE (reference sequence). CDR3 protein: CASSPAGLNTEAFF. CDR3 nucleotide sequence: TGTGCCAGCAGCCCTGCGGGTCTGAACACTGAAGCTTTCTTT.

The CDR3 reads CASSLGGRVGADTQYF. The CDR3 DNA sequence: TGCGCCAGCAGCTTGGGGGGGAGAGTTGGCGCAGATACGCAGTATTTT. The V gene is TRBV5-1, the J gene TRBJ2-3; D is tentatively TRBD1 or TRBD2 (5 bases each). Looked up from germline, CDR1 is SGHRS and CDR2 is YFSETQ. Trimming took off 0 bases at V and 4 bases at J, with 15 bases between the two ends. The CDR3 consists of 16 residues. The entire variable domain, with the rest obtained from reference TRBV5-1 and TRBJ2-3, is as follows: KAGVTQTPRYLIKTRGQQVTLSCSPISGHRSVSWYQQTPGQGLQFLFEYFSETQRNKGNFPGRFSGRQFSNSRSEMNVSTLELGDSALYLCASSLGGRVGADTQYFGPGTRLTVL.

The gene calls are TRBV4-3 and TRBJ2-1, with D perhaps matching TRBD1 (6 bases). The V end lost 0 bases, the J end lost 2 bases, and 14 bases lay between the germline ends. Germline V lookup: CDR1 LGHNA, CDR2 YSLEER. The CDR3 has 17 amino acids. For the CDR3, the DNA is TGCGCCAGCAGCCAAGATCTTGGGGGCCCGACCTACAATGAGCAGTTCTTC. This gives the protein CASSQDLGGPTYNEQFF.

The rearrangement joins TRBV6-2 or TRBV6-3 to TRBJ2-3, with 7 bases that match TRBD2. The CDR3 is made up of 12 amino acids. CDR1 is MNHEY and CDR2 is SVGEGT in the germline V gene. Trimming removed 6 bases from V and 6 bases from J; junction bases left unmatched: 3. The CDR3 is CASSIGGDTQYF. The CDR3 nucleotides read TGTGCCAGCAGCATCGGGGGGGATACGCAGTATTTT.

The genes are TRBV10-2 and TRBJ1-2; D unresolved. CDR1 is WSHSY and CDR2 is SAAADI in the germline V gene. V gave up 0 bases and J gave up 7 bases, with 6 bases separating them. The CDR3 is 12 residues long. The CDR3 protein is CASSESASGYTF. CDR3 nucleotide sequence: TGCGCCAGCAGTGAGTCGGCGTCTGGCTACACCTTC.

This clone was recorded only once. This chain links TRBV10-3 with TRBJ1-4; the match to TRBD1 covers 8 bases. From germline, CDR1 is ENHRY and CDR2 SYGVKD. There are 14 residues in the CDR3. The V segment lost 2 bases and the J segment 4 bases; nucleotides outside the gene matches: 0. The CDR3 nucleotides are TGTGCCATCAGTGAGGGACAGGGTAATGAAAAACTGTTTTTT. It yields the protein CAISEGQGNEKLFF.

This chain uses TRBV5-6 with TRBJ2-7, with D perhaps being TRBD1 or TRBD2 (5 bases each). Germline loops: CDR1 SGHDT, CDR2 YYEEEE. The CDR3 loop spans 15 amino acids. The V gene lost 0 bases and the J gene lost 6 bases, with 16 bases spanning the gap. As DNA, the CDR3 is TGTGCCAGCAGCTTGGGGGCAGGTCAGAGGGGCGAGCAGTACTTC. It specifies CASSLGAGQRGEQYF.

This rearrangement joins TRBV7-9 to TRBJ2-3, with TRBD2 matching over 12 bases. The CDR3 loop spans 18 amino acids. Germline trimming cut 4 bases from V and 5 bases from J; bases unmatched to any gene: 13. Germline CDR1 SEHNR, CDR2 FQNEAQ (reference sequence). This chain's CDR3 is CASSSRLAGDQGGDTQYF. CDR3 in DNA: TGTGCCAGCAGCTCAAGACTAGCGGGGGACCAAGGGGGAGATACGCAGTATTTT.

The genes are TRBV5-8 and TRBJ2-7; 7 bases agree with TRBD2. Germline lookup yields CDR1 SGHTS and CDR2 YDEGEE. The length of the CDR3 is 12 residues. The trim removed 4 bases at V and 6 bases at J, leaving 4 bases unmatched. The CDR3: CASSRGGGEQYF. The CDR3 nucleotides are TGTGCCAGCAGCCGCGGGGGAGGCGAGCAGTACTTC.

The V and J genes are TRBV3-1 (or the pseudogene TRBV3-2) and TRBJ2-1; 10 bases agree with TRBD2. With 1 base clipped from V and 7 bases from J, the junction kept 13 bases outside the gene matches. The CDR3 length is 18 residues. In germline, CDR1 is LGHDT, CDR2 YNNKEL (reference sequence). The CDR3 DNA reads TGTGCCAGCAGCCAAGTTATTAGGGTGGCTAGCGGGGGAAATGAGCAGTTCTTC. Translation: CASSQVIRVASGGNEQFF.

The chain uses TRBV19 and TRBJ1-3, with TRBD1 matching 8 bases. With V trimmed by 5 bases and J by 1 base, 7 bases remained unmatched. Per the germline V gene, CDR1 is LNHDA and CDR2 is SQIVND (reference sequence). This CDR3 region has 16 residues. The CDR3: CASSPGQGLSGNTIYF. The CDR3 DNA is TGTGCCAGTAGTCCAGGACAGGGCTTATCTGGAAACACCATATATTTT. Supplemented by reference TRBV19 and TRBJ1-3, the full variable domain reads DGGITQSPKYLFRKEGQNVTLSCEQNLNHDAMYWYRQDPGQGLRLIYYSQIVNDFQKGDIAEGYSVSREKKESFPLTVTSAQKNPTAFYLCASSPGQGLSGNTIYFGEGSWLTVV.

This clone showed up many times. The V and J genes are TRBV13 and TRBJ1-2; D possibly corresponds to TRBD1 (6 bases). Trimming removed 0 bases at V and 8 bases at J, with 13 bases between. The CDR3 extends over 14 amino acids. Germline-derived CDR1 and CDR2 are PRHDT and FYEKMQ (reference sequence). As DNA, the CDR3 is TGTGCCAGCAGCTTAGGCTGGGGGGCTCAGGGCTACACCTTC. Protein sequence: CASSLGWGAQGYTF.

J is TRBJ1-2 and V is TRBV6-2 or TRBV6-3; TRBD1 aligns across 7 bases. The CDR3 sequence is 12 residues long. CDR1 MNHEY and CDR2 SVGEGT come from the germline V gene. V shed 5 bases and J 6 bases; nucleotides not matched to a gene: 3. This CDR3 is CASSLDRDGYTF. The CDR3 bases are TGTGCCAGCAGTCTTGACAGGGATGGCTACACCTTC.

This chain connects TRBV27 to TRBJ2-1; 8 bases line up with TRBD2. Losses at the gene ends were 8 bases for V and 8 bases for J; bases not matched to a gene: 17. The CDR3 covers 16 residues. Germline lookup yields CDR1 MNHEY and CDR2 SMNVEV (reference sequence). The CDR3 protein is CASRSQPGLGSDEQFF. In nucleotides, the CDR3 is TGTGCCAGCCGATCCCAACCGGGACTAGGGAGCGATGAGCAGTTCTTC.

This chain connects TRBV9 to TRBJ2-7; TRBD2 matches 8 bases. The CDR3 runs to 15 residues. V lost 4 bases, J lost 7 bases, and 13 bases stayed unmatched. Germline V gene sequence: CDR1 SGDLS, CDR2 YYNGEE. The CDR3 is CASSRLSGGESEQYF. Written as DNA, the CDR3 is TGTGCCAGCAGCCGACTCAGCGGGGGAGAGAGTGAGCAGTACTTC.

CDR3 loop: CASSVNRAGETQYF. In DNA, the CDR3 is TGTGCCAGTAGTGTTAACAGGGCCGGAGAGACCCAGTACTTC. The rearrangement links TRBV19 to TRBJ2-5, with D possibly being TRBD1 (6 bases). The CDR3 contains 14 residues. Trimming shortened V by 5 bases and J by 4 bases, and 14 bases separated the two germline ends. Germline V CDR1 and CDR2: LNHDA, SQIVND (reference sequence).

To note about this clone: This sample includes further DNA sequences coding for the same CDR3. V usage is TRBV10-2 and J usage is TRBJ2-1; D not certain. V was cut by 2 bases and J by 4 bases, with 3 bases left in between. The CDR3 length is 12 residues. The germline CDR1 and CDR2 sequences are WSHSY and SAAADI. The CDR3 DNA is TGCGCCAGCAGTGAGGGGTACAATGAGCAGTTCTTC. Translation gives CASSEGYNEQFF.

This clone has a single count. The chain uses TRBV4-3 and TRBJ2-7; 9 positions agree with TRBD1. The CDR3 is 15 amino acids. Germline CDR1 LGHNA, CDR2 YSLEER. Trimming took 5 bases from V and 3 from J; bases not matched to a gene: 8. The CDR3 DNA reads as TGCGCCAGCAGCGTATCCGGGACAGGGTACTACGAGCAGTACTTC. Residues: CASSVSGTGYYEQYF.

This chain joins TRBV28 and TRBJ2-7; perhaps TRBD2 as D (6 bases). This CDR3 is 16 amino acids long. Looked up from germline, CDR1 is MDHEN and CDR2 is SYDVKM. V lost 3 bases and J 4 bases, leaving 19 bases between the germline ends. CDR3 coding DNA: TGTGCCAGCAGTTTGGCGGCTGGGACGGGGGATTACGAGCAGTACTTC. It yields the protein CASSLAAGTGDYEQYF.

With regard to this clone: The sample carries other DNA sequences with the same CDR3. The CDR3 nucleotides read TGTGCCAGCAGCCAAGGAGGGAACACTGAAGCTTTCTTT. Amino acid sequence: CASSQGGNTEAFF. The rearrangement joins TRBV3-1 (or the pseudogene TRBV3-2) to TRBJ1-1, with D uncertain. In germline, CDR1 is LGHDT, CDR2 YNNKEL (reference sequence). V was pared by 1 base and J by 1 base, with 4 bases between. CDR3 length: 13 residues.

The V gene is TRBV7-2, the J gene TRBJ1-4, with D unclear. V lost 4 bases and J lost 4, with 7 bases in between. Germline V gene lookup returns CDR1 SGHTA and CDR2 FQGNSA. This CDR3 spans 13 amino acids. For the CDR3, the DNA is TGTGCCAGCAGCTCAATGCGTAATGAAAAACTGTTTTTT. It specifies CASSSMRNEKLFF.